The sequence of this TCR beta chain was determined in a study of blood T cell repertoires in COVID-19. About the study: Samples came from the United States, Italy and Spain, spanning acute and convalescent COVID-19. The cDNA or gDNA used as material had been derived from T cells, B-cell-depleted T cells, or PBMCs.

As originally analysed: Nucleated cell number was recorded as an estimate derived from reference gene primer amplification. Sequencing used immunoSEQ multiplex PCR; TCRdb keeps in-frame clones, though not all of them. V, J and clone size are taken as reported in that table, and D and trimming were inferred from the DNA itself. This sample has 110,000 to 150,000 clones, with about 86% found just once. This clone has a count of ten or more. The CDR3 is made up of 16 amino acids. The trim removed 4 bases at V and 6 bases at J, leaving 6 bases unmatched. Germline V gene data show CDR1 as SGDLS and CDR2 as YYNGEE.

V and J are TRBV9 and TRBJ2-2; 13 bases line up with TRBD2. The specimen was peripheral blood. This clonotype was obtained from a human donor in a cohort sampled during active COVID-19. This chain's CDR3 is CASSLGLAGVPGELFF. DNA of the CDR3: TGTGCCAGCAGCCTCGGACTAGCGGGGGTCCCCGGGGAGCTGTTTTTT.